This is a list of T cell receptor beta chains from one sample in a study of T cells in Graves' hyperthyroidism and ophthalmopathy. TCRdb redid the calling of the multiplex PCR reads with MiXCR, one entry per CDR3 protein. The repertoire includes 540,000 or so distinct CDR3 sequences, 15% to 18% of them detected once, and under 7.5% sits in the top ten. The sequenced sample was blood. The receptors shown here come from a woman aged 30 to 39 with Graves' hyperthyroidism. Both conserved end residues are part of each CDR3. The order of the fields is V gene, clone size, D gene, J gene, CDR3 protein, CDR3 DNA. A D gene is named only where the DNA matches it firmly. Clone size appears in some rows only: once, few, many, or a class for an expanded clone.

TRBV3-1	few	TRBD1	TRBJ1-2	CASSGRDRGIGGYTF	TGTGCCAGCAGCGGCCGGGACAGGGGGATCGGTGGCTACACCTTC
TRBV5-1	many	-	TRBJ2-3	CASSLMGGLIRDTQYF	TGCGCCAGCAGCTTGATGGGGGGACTTATTAGGGATACGCAGTATTTT
TRBV5-6	many	TRBD2	TRBJ2-7	CASSRGVSARTYEQYF	TGTGCCAGCAGCCGGGGGGTATCTGCCCGAACCTACGAGCAGTACTTC
TRBV14	many	TRBD1	TRBJ2-7	CASSTPGQSYEQYF	TGTGCCAGCAGTACCCCGGGACAGTCCTACGAGCAGTACTTC
TRBV5-1	-	-	TRBJ2-1	CASSPNNNEQFF	TGCGCCAGCAGTCCTAATAACAATGAGCAGTTCTTC
TRBV27	-	-	TRBJ2-7	CASSFRGPLEQYF	TGTGCCAGCAGTTTTCGGGGTCCGCTCGAGCAGTACTTC
TRBV27	-	-	TRBJ1-5	CASGHQPQHF	TGTGCCAGCGGGCATCAGCCCCAGCATTTT
TRBV24-1	-	-	TRBJ2-3	CATGAESTDTQYF	TGTGCCACCGGAGCGGAGAGCACAGATACGCAGTATTTT
TRBV7-9	many	TRBD2	TRBJ2-1	CASRPTGTSGSHEQFF	TGTGCCAGCAGACCTACCGGGACTAGCGGGTCTCATGAGCAGTTCTTC
TRBV4-1	many	-	TRBJ1-1	CASSQVGGTGMNTEAFF	TGCGCCAGCAGCCAAGTGGGGGGGACGGGCATGAACACTGAAGCTTTCTTT
TRBV29-1	-	-	TRBJ2-1	CSVAAEAPYNEQFF	TGCAGCGTTGCAGCAGAGGCCCCTTACAATGAGCAGTTCTTC
TRBV3-1	-	TRBD2	TRBJ2-5	CASSQVTSGETQYF	TGTGCCAGCAGCCAAGTGACTAGCGGAGAGACCCAGTACTTC
TRBV20-1	many	-	TRBJ2-3	CSALDRLGVFTDTQYF	TGCAGTGCACTGGACCGCCTGGGGGTATTCACAGATACGCAGTATTTT
TRBV18	many	-	TRBJ2-1	CASSRRYEQFF	TGTGCCAGCTCACGAAGGTACGAGCAGTTCTTC
TRBV5-1	many	-	TRBJ2-1	CASKYWGDSYNEQFF	TGCGCCAGCAAGTATTGGGGGGACTCCTACAATGAGCAGTTCTTC
TRBV7-2	many	-	TRBJ2-1	CASSLFGTSYNEQFF	TGTGCCAGCAGCTTATTCGGCACCTCTTACAATGAGCAGTTCTTC
TRBV11-2	-	TRBD2	TRBJ2-3	CASSKTGTSEGTDTQYF	TGTGCCAGCAGCAAAACCGGGACTAGCGAAGGCACAGATACGCAGTATTTT
TRBV5-5	-	-	TRBJ1-5	CASSLGPRDGQPQHF	TGTGCCAGCAGCTTGGGGCCCCGCGATGGACAGCCCCAGCATTTT
TRBV6-1	-	-	TRBJ1-2	CASSEKGNYGYTF	TGTGCCAGCAGTGAAAAGGGGAACTATGGCTACACCTTC
TRBV9	-	TRBD1	TRBJ1-6	CASSLTQGNNSPLHF	TGTGCCAGCAGCCTTACACAGGGGAATAATTCACCCCTCCACTTT
TRBV20-1	few	-	TRBJ2-7	CSALNSGGVYEQYF	TGCAGTGCTCTCAATAGCGGAGGGGTCTACGAGCAGTACTTC
TRBV30	many	-	TRBJ1-4	CAWSSGEGFEKLFF	TGTGCCTGGAGTTCCGGGGAGGGGTTTGAAAAACTGTTTTTT
TRBV5-1	many	-	TRBJ2-1	CASSLSGTVDNEQFF	TGCGCCAGCAGCTTGTCGGGAACGGTTGACAATGAGCAGTTCTTC
TRBV12-3/TRBV12-4	-	TRBD1	TRBJ2-2	CASSLALYRGRMRTGELFF	TGTGCCAGCAGTTTAGCGCTGTACAGGGGGCGGATGCGCACCGGGGAGCTGTTTTTT
TRBV7-9	many	TRBD2	TRBJ2-1	CASNSGDSYNEQFF	TGTGCCAGCAATAGCGGGGACTCCTACAATGAGCAGTTCTTC
TRBV11-2	many	-	TRBJ2-3	CASSLSRGTDTQYF	TGTGCCAGCAGCTTAAGTAGGGGGACGGATACGCAGTATTTT
TRBV18	-	-	TRBJ2-7	CASSPGPGESYEQYF	TGTGCCAGCTCACCGGGACCGGGGGAGTCCTACGAGCAGTACTTC
TRBV20-1	-	-	TRBJ2-3	CSAPSWNTQYF	TGCAGTGCTCCAAGTTGGAATACGCAGTATTTT
TRBV27	-	TRBD2	TRBJ2-7	CASGTGLAGLSYEQYF	TGTGCCAGCGGAACGGGACTAGCGGGGCTCTCCTACGAGCAGTACTTC
TRBV28	few	-	TRBJ2-2	CASGVGNTGELFF	TGTGCCAGCGGCGTAGGAAACACCGGGGAGCTGTTTTTT
TRBV6-5	-	-	TRBJ1-3	CASSYVAGGNTIYF	TGTGCCAGCAGTTACGTCGCAGGTGGAAACACCATATATTTT
TRBV20-1	many	TRBD2	TRBJ2-4	CSASADGLAAPKYIQYF	TGCAGTGCTAGCGCTGATGGACTAGCGGCGCCCAAGTACATTCAGTACTTC
TRBV13	many	TRBD1	TRBJ2-1	CASSLVGTGAYNEQFF	TGTGCCAGCAGCCTTGTAGGGACAGGGGCCTACAATGAGCAGTTCTTC
TRBV4-2	-	-	TRBJ1-1	CASSQDPGQREAFF	TGTGCCAGCAGCCAAGACCCCGGACAGCGTGAAGCTTTCTTT
TRBV6-6	many	-	TRBJ2-4	CASSYSLLAKNIQYF	TGTGCCAGCAGTTACTCTCTGTTAGCCAAAAACATTCAGTACTTC
TRBV2	-	TRBD1	TRBJ2-3	CASSQTGGAGDTQYF	TGTGCCAGCAGTCAGACAGGGGGCGCGGGAGATACGCAGTATTTT
TRBV20-1	few	TRBD2	TRBJ2-1	CSAGPPSGSSYNEQFF	TGCAGTGCGGGCCCCCCTAGCGGAAGCTCCTACAATGAGCAGTTCTTC
TRBV6-2/TRBV6-3	many	TRBD2	TRBJ2-1	CASTPRGLAEYNEQFF	TGTGCCAGCACCCCACGTGGACTAGCGGAATACAATGAGCAGTTCTTC
TRBV6-6	-	-	TRBJ1-1	CASSYRGQLQEAFF	TGTGCCAGCAGTTACCGAGGACAGTTACAGGAAGCTTTCTTT
TRBV20-1	few	TRBD2	TRBJ2-3	CSASFPRGGDTQYF	TGCAGTGCTAGTTTTCCGCGGGGGGGAGATACGCAGTATTTT
TRBV7-2	-	TRBD2	TRBJ2-3	CASSLALGLAAFGDTQYF	TGTGCCAGCAGCTTAGCCCTGGGACTAGCTGCCTTTGGGGATACGCAGTATTTT
TRBV6-5	-	-	TRBJ2-7	CASSYRASSTYEQYF	TGTGCCAGCAGTTACCGGGCAAGTTCGACCTACGAGCAGTACTTC
TRBV11-3	many	TRBD2	TRBJ2-3	CASSPGTSGQASTDTQYF	TGTGCCAGCAGCCCGGGGACTAGCGGGCAAGCTAGCACAGATACGCAGTATTTT
TRBV3-1	many	TRBD1	TRBJ1-1	CASSLRTGGFNTEAFF	TGTGCCAGCAGCCTACGGACAGGGGGTTTCAACACTGAAGCTTTCTTT
TRBV27	many	-	TRBJ2-4	CASSFSGARNIQYF	TGTGCCAGCAGTTTTTCGGGGGCGAGAAACATTCAGTACTTC
TRBV19	-	-	TRBJ1-5	CASSIDRNLYSNQPQHF	TGTGCCAGTAGTATAGATCGGAATCTCTATAGCAATCAGCCCCAGCATTTT
TRBV3-1	many	-	TRBJ2-7	CASSQGPYEQYF	TGTGCCAGCAGCCAAGGGCCATACGAGCAGTACTTC
TRBV5-5	-	-	TRBJ1-2	CASSLGPGRNYGYTF	TGTGCCAGCAGCTTGGGGCCGGGTCGTAACTATGGCTACACCTTC
TRBV5-1	many	-	TRBJ1-2	CASSPGRNFNYGYTF	TGCGCCAGCAGTCCGGGGCGGAATTTTAACTATGGCTACACCTTC
TRBV3-1	-	-	TRBJ2-4	CASSHGRDLVQYF	TGTGCCAGCAGCCACGGCCGGGACTTGGTTCAGTACTTC
TRBV6-1	-	-	TRBJ2-3	CASSPTVTDTQYF	TGTGCCAGCAGTCCCACGGTGACAGATACGCAGTATTTT
TRBV28	many	TRBD2	TRBJ2-1	CATRGAGGPHEQFF	TGTGCCACCAGGGGGGCGGGAGGGCCCCATGAGCAGTTCTTC